The text below deals with one T cell receptor (beta chain). Which antigen it targets is not known. No much larger clone is present one base from it, and per-base qualities are unavailable. The library came from RT-PCR. Instrument used: Illumina HiSeq 2500. TCRdb cleaned the public reads at Q25 with fastp, built clones with MiXCR and kept in-frame beta chains. Each CDR3 protein gets just one entry, which takes the most common genes and DNA from the rows behind it. The sample has 500,000 to 700,000 distinct CDR3 sequences on record, roughly 23% of them singletons. Jointly, the top ten make up 2.5% to 3% of the sample. V and J lose 3 bases and 0 bases, and a span of 17 bases separates them. The CDR3, cysteine through phenylalanine, is 17 amino acids long. The sequence is cut down to CDR3 DNA, 51 bases in frame from base 1. Based on the germline V gene, the CDR1 and CDR2 sequences are KGHSH and LQKENI. The source of the sample is a study of response to subunit inactivated influenza vaccine (dated by TCRdb to 2016 to 2019). For the wider study: Deep quantitative T cell receptor repertoire profiling was used in the study to track responses to a trivalent subunit inactivated influenza vaccine.

Points the paper makes about the study in general: The authors proposed that each seasonal influenza vaccination may bring in only a limited number of new T cells.

Another study also made use of these data, one on T cells expressing NK-cell markers. Per that second paper: 5'RACE template switching, by which a universal primer site and unique molecular identifiers were added, was used to make TCR beta cDNA libraries. In sorted CD3+CD56+NKG2C+, CD3+CD56+NKG2C- and CD3+CD56-NKG2C+ T-cell subsets from roughly 8 donors, TCR beta-chain repertoires were profiled. Among the eight sequenced donors, only one was HCMV-seronegative, while the other seven were HCMV-seropositive. To restrict sorting to alphabetaTCR-expressing T cells, an anti-gammadeltaTCR antibody was added in several experiments. For roughly six donors, the dominant CD3+CD56+NKG2C+ clonotypes were among the top 10 CD8+ clonotypes and accounted for roughly 1.0-8% of CD8+ T cells. Those dominant clonotypes were again the most abundant among CD3+CD56-NKG2C+ cells in a handful of donors, at about 28.3-65%. Whether the expanded NKG2C-expressing T cell clones were specific for HCMV antigens remained unclear. The study sequenced eight donors, all healthy volunteers chosen at random: three men and five women. To determine HCMV serostatus, a commercial ELISA kit was used to detect HCMV-specific IgG in serum. Ficoll density gradient centrifugation was used to isolate peripheral blood mononuclear cells from blood. Using Miltenyi isolation kits, CD4+ and CD8+ T cells were isolated from PBMC through magnetic immunoseparation. Priming for cDNA synthesis came from the TCR beta constant segment, and two successive PCR amplification steps followed. Libraries were sequenced as 2 x 150 bp reads on Illumina HiSeq 2000/2500, MiSeq or NextSeq. MIGEC was used to demultiplex reads and group the reads by UMI, and MiTCR was used to assemble and quantify clonotypes. To remove erroneous sequences, TCR cDNA sequences were retained only when supported by two or more reads. The tcR package was used for downstream repertoire analysis, with clonotypes matched between fractions based on CDR3 nucleotide sequence plus V segment. VDJmatch was used to annotate antigen specificity against VDJdb, with one amino acid substitution in CDR3 allowed.

Recombination linked TRBV18 to TRBJ1-1, with the D gene uncertain. This TCR derives from a man aged 45 to 65 who received an inactivated influenza vaccine. Donor details come from another sample of the same person, matched by shared clones. The material sequenced was CD4+ T cells sorted from PBMCs, taken roughly 12 days after vaccination. The DNA sequence follows: TGTGCCAGCTCACCGAAGGTTCGATATACCTTGAACACTGAAGCTTTCTTT. This sequence encodes CASSPKVRYTLNTEAFF.